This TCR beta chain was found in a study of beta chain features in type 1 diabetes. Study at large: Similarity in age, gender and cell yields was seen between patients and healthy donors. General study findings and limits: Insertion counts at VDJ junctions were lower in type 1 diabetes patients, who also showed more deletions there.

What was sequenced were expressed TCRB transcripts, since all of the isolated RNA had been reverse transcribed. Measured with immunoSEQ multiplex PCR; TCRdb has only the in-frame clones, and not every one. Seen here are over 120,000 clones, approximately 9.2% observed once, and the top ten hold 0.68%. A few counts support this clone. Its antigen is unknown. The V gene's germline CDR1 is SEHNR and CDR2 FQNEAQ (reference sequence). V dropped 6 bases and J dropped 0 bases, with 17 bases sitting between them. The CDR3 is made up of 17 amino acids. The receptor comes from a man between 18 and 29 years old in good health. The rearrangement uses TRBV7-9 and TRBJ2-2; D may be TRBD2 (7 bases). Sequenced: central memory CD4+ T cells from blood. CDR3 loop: CASSTGAGDTNTGELFF. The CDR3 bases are TGTGCCAGCAGTACGGGGGCGGGGGATACGAACACCGGGGAGCTGTTTTTT.